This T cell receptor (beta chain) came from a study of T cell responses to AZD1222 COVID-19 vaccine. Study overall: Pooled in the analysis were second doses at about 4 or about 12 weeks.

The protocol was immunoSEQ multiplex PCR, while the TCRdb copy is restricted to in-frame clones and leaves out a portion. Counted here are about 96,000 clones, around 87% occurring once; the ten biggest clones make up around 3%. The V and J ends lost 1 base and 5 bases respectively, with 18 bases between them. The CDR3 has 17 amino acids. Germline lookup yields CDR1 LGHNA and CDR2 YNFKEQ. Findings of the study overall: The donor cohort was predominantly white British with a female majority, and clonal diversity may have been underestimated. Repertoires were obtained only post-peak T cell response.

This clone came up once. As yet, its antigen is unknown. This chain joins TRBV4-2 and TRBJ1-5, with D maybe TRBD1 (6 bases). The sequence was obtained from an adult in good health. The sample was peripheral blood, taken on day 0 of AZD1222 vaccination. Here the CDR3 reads CASSQVRGGDFDQPQHF. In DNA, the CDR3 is TGTGCCAGCAGCCAAGTCAGGGGCGGGGATTTCGATCAGCCCCAGCATTTT.